The 18 T cell receptor beta chains listed next were all sequenced from one sample in a study of T cell responses to AZD1222 COVID-19 vaccine. Some clones are missing from TCRdb's copy, which holds only in-frame ones; the method was immunoSEQ multiplex PCR. The sample has roughly 120,000 clones, roughly 87% seen once. The specimen was peripheral blood, collected on day 0 of AZD1222 vaccination. The receptors shown here come from an adult in good health.

The chain uses TRBV5-1 and TRBJ2-1; TRBD2 matches 12 bases. CDR3 size: 24 residues. From germline, CDR1 is SGHRS and CDR2 YFSETQ. With V trimmed by 0 bases and J by 7 bases, 29 bases remained unmatched. The CDR3 spells CASSLDRQRALAGGPEGTMNEQFF. CDR3 DNA sequence: TGCGCCAGCAGCTTGGACAGACAGAGGGCTCTAGCGGGAGGGCCAGAAGGGACAATGAATGAGCAGTTCTTC.

The chain recombines TRBV27 with TRBJ1-5; 10 bases are shared with TRBD1. With V trimmed by 6 bases and J by 2 bases, 4 bases remained unmatched. Per the germline V gene, CDR1 is MNHEY and CDR2 is SMNVEV (reference sequence). This CDR3 has 15 residues. DNA of the CDR3: TGTGCCAGCAGGACCGGGACAGGGGGCAATCAGCCCCAGCATTTT. Translated, it gives CASRTGTGGNQPQHF.

The chain combines TRBV28 with TRBJ1-3; D is uncertain. The CDR3 contains 13 residues. V lost 8 bases and J 0 bases, leaving 8 bases between the germline ends. Germline assignment: CDR1 MDHEN and CDR2 SYDVKM. The CDR3 is CASSISSGNTIYF. The CDR3 DNA reads TGTGCCAGCTCGATAAGCTCTGGAAACACCATATATTTT. The variable domain in full, with the rest retrieved from reference TRBV28 and TRBJ1-3, is DVKVTQSSRYLVKRTGEKVFLECVQDMDHENMFWYRQDPGLGLRLIYFSYDVKMKEKGDIPEGYSVSREKKERFSLILESASTNQTSMYLCASSISSGNTIYFGEGSWLTVV.

The sample holds a few counts of this clone. The gene calls are TRBV6-5 and TRBJ1-5; D unclear. Per germline, CDR1 MNHEY and CDR2 SVGAGI. With 5 bases removed from V and 5 bases from J, the gap between germline ends came to 10 bases. The CDR3 loop spans 13 amino acids. DNA of the CDR3: TGTGCCAGCAGTCCCACGATCTATCAGCCCCAGCATTTT. Protein sequence: CASSPTIYQPQHF.

The rearrangement links TRBV28 to TRBJ1-4; unclear D gene. V gave up 3 bases and J gave up 5 bases, with 7 bases separating them. The CDR3 sequence is 13 residues long. CDR1 and CDR2 from the germline V gene are MDHEN and SYDVKM. This chain's CDR3 is CASSLLHNEKLFF. CDR3 coding DNA: TGTGCCAGCAGTTTGTTACACAATGAAAAACTGTTTTTT.

The chain combines TRBV27 with TRBJ2-2; no definite D call. The germline gives CDR1 MNHEY, CDR2 SMNVEV (reference sequence). Trimming stripped 7 bases from V and 2 bases from J, with 2 bases between. The CDR3 covers 11 residues. The CDR3 loop reads CASINTGELFF. Written as DNA, the CDR3 is TGTGCCAGCATTAACACCGGGGAGCTGTTTTTT.

The chain couples TRBV6-5 to TRBJ2-1, with 9 positions matching TRBD1. This CDR3 comprises 14 residues. The trim removed 2 bases at V and 4 bases at J, leaving 0 bases unmatched. Germline values: CDR1 MNHEY, CDR2 SVGAGI. CDR3 nucleotide sequence: TGTGCCAGCAGTTACGGGACAGGGTACAATGAGCAGTTCTTC. Protein sequence: CASSYGTGYNEQFF.

This clone was observed a single time. The chain links TRBV9 to TRBJ2-1, with 14 bases fitting TRBD2. The junction had 8 bases not matched to a gene; V was cut back by 4 bases and J by 8 bases. The CDR3 extends over 16 amino acids. CDR1 and CDR2 from the germline V gene are SGDLS and YYNGEE. The DNA of the CDR3 is TGTGCCAGCAGCTCGCCCGGGACTAGCGGGAGCTATGAGCAGTTCTTC. Translation gives CASSSPGTSGSYEQFF.

This sequence joins TRBV6-5 and TRBJ1-1; TRBD1 agrees at 8 bases. V lost 6 bases and J lost 4; bases outside the gene matches: 4. The CDR3 runs 13 residues. The germline V gene encodes CDR1 MNHEY and CDR2 SVGAGI. Here the CDR3 reads CASRYTGGTEAFF. In DNA form, the CDR3 reads TGTGCCAGCAGGTACACAGGGGGCACTGAAGCTTTCTTT.

The genes are TRBV5-6 and TRBJ1-4; D ambiguous. V was shortened by 0 bases and J by 6 bases, with 15 bases between the two germline ends. CDR1 is SGHDT, CDR2 YYEEEE, per germline. The CDR3 is made up of 16 amino acids. The CDR3 coding sequence is TGTGCCAGCAGCTTGGTTTTGGGCAGTAAACATGAAAAACTGTTTTTT. It codes for CASSLVLGSKHEKLFF.

The J gene is TRBJ2-7, the V gene TRBV4-1; D not resolved. This CDR3 region has 13 residues. The V end lost 0 bases, the J end lost 3 bases, and 6 bases lay between the germline ends. Germline CDR1 reads MGHRA; CDR2 reads YSYEKL. The CDR3 sequence is CASSQDPFYEQYF. As DNA, the CDR3 is TGCGCCAGCAGCCAAGATCCATTCTACGAGCAGTACTTC.

As regards this clone: A read error may account for a junction end that differs from germline. J is TRBJ1-1 and V is TRBV15, with TRBD1 matching 8 bases. CDR1 is LNHNV, CDR2 YYDKDF, per germline (reference sequence). This CDR3 spans 13 amino acids. This CDR3 is CATSRDWTGWAIF. CDR3 bases: TGTGCCACCAGCAGAGACTGGACAGGGTGGGCTATCTTT.

Of note for this clone: The sample contains more than one DNA sequence encoding this CDR3. The chain combines TRBV28 with TRBJ2-7; weak D call: TRBD1 (5 bases). The CDR3 is 15 amino acids. V shed 7 bases and J shed 2 bases, with 18 bases lying between them. Per the germline V gene, CDR1 is MDHEN and CDR2 is SYDVKM. DNA of the CDR3: TGTGCCAGCAATAAAGGGGCCTATACTACCTACGAGCAGTACTTC. Translated: CASNKGAYTTYEQYF.

There are a few counts of this clone. This rearrangement joins TRBV19 to TRBJ2-7, with D possibly matching TRBD2 (6 bases). CDR3 length: 13 amino acids. The germline V gene has CDR1 LNHDA and CDR2 SQIVND (reference sequence). Trimming shortened V by 5 bases and J by 3 bases, and 11 bases separated the two germline ends. DNA for the CDR3: TGTGCCAGTAGTGCGGGACCGAACTACGAGCAGTACTTC. Protein: CASSAGPNYEQYF.

The chain employs TRBV11-3 and TRBJ1-3; D uncertain. The V gene's germline CDR1 is SGHNT and CDR2 YENEEA. The CDR3 loop spans 15 amino acids. Trimming left V 5 bases short and J 0 bases short, with 11 bases between. This chain's CDR3 is CASSQGFSSGNTIYF. In nucleotides, the CDR3 is TGTGCCAGCAGCCAAGGGTTCTCCTCTGGAAACACCATATATTTT.

The V gene is TRBV12-3 or TRBV12-4, the J gene TRBJ1-6; no definite D call. The V end lost 5 bases, the J end lost 11 bases, and 10 bases lay between the germline ends. The CDR3 sequence is 12 residues long. In DNA, the CDR3 is TGTGCCAGCAGTACTCGCAGGCCACCCCTCCACTTT. Amino acids: CASSTRRPPLHF.

This clone turned up a few times. The chain links TRBV5-4 to TRBJ1-2; D is possibly TRBD1 (6 bases). Trimming pared 4 bases from V and 4 bases from J, leaving 14 bases between. The CDR3 covers 14 residues. CDR1 and CDR2 from the germline V gene are SGHNT and YYREEE (reference sequence). CDR3 sequence (DNA): TGTGCCAGCAGCGTAGGGAACAGGGCCTATGGCTACACCTTC. Protein: CASSVGNRAYGYTF.

This clone showed up just once. The J gene is TRBJ1-4, the V gene TRBV28; D is perhaps TRBD1 (5 bases). This CDR3 spans 16 amino acids. In germline, CDR1 is MDHEN, CDR2 SYDVKM. With 10 bases removed from V and 4 bases from J, the gap between germline ends came to 22 bases. The CDR3 coding sequence is TGTGCCACCTTCGGGACTCCACAACTTCTTAATGAAAAACTGTTTTTT. It is translated as CATFGTPQLLNEKLFF.